Following are 3 T cell receptor beta chains from one sample sequenced in a study of blood T cells in healthy people across ages. Together with a sample-barcoded 5' primer, a J-beta primer mix was included in a second PCR lasting about 6 to 12 cycles. TCRdb reprocessed the 5' RACE reads via MiXCR and lists one record per CDR3 protein. Here the sample spans fewer than 2 million distinct CDR3 sequences, 30% to 40% being singletons. Sequenced material: blood. These receptors were collected from a human donor in good health.

The rearrangement joins TRBV5-1 to TRBJ2-7; 8 bases are a match to TRBD1. This CDR3 has 15 amino acids. Trimming took 0 bases from V and 3 from J; bases not matched to a gene: 5. Per the germline V gene, CDR1 is SGHRS and CDR2 is YFSETQ. The CDR3: CASSLAGGEVYEQYF. CDR3 DNA: TGCGCCAGCAGCTTGGCAGGGGGCGAAGTCTACGAGCAGTACTTC. Full variable domain (rest looked up from reference TRBV5-1 and TRBJ2-7): KAGVTQTPRYLIKTRGQQVTLSCSPISGHRSVSWYQQTPGQGLQFLFEYFSETQRNKGNFPGRFSGRQFSNSRSEMNVSTLELGDSALYLCASSLAGGEVYEQYFGPGTRLTVT.

The chain combines TRBV29-1 with TRBJ2-3; D possibly matches TRBD1 or TRBD2 (5 bases each). The CDR3 is made up of 14 amino acids. The V gene lost 7 bases and the J gene lost 4 bases, with 18 bases spanning the gap. The V gene's germline CDR1 is SQVTM and CDR2 ANQGSEA. The CDR3 loop reads CSDRDGKNPDTQYF. CDR3 coding DNA: TGCAGCGACCGGGACGGAAAAAACCCAGATACGCAGTATTTT.

V usage is TRBV6-2 or TRBV6-3 and J usage is TRBJ1-5; no clear D. Germline V gene sequence: CDR1 MNHEY, CDR2 SVGEGT. V was pared by 0 bases and J by 1 base, with 10 bases between. This CDR3 contains 16 residues. The CDR3 protein is CASSYSWAASNQPQHF. CDR3 bases: TGTGCCAGCAGTTACTCATGGGCAGCCAGCAATCAGCCCCAGCATTTT.